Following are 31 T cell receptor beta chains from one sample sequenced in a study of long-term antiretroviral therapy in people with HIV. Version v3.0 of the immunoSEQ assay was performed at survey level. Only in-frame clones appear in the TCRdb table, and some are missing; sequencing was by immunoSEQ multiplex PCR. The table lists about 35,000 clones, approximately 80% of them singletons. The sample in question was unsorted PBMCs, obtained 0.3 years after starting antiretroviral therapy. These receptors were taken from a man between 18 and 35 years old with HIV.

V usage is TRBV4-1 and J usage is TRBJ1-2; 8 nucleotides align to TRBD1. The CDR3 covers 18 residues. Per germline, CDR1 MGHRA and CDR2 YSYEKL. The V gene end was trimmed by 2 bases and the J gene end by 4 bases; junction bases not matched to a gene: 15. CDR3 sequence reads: CASSQSLPRDRNSYGYTF. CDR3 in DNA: TGCGCCAGCAGCCAAAGCTTACCCCGGGACAGGAATAGCTATGGCTACACCTTC.

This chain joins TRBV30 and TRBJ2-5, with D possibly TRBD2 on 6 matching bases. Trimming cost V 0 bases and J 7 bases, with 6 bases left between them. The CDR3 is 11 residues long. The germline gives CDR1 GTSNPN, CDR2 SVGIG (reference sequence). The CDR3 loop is CAWSVGGTQYF. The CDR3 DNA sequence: TGTGCCTGGAGTGTCGGGGGGACCCAGTACTTC.

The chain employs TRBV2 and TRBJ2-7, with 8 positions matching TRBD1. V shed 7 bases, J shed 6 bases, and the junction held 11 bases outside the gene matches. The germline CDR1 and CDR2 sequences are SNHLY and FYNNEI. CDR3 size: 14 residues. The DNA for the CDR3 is TGTGCCAGCACCTATGGACAGGGAAGAGGCGAGCAGTACTTC. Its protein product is CASTYGQGRGEQYF.

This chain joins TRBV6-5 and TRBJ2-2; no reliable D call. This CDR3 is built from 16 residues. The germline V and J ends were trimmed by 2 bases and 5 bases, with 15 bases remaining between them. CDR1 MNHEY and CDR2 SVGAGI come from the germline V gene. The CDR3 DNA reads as TGTGCCAGCAGTTACCACGGACGGAAAATGACCGGGGAGCTGTTTTTT. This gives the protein CASSYHGRKMTGELFF.

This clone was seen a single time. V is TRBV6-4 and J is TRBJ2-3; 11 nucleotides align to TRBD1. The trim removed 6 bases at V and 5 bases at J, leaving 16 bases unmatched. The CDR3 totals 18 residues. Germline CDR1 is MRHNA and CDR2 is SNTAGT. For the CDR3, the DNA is TGTGCCAGCAGAAGTCCGGGACAGGGGGGGTCTTGCGGAGATACGCAGTATTTT. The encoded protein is CASRSPGQGGSCGDTQYF.

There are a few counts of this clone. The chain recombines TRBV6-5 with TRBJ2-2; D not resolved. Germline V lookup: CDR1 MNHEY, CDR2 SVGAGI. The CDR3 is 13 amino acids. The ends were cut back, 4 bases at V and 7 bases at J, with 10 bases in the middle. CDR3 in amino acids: CASSSIGGGELFF. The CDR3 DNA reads TGTGCCAGCAGTTCCATCGGTGGCGGGGAGCTGTTTTTT.

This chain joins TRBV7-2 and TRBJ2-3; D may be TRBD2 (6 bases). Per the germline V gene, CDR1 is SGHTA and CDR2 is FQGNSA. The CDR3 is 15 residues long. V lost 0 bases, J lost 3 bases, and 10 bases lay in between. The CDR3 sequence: CASSLAGGMTDTQYF. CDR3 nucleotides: TGTGCCAGCAGCTTAGCGGGAGGTATGACAGATACGCAGTATTTT.

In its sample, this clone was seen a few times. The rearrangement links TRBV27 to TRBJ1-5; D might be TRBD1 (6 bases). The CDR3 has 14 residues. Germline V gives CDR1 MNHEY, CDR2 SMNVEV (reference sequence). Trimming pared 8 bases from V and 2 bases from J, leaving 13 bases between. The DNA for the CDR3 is TGTGCCAGCTCCTATTCAGGGGGCAATCAGCCCCAGCATTTT. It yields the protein CASSYSGGNQPQHF.

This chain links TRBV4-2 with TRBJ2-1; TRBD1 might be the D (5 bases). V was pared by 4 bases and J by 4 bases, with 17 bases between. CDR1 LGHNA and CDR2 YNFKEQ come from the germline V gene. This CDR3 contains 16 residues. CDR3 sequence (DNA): TGTGCCAGCAGCCCCCTCAAGGGGAATAGGTACAATGAGCAGTTCTTC. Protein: CASSPLKGNRYNEQFF.

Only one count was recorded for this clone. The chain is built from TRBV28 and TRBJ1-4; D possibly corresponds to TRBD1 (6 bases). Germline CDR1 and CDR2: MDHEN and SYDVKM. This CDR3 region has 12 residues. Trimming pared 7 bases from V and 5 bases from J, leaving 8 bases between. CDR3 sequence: CASNTGNEKLFF. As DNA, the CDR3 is TGTGCCAGCAATACAGGGAATGAAAAACTGTTTTTT.

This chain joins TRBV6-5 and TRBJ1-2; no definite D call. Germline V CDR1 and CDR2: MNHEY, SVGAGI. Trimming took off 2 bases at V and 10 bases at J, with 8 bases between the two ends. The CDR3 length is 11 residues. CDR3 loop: CASSYGNLYTF. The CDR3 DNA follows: TGTGCCAGCAGTTACGGCAACCTCTACACCTTC.

The CDR3 region is CASRGQGEPAHYGYTF. In DNA form, the CDR3 reads TGTGCCAGCAGAGGACAGGGGGAGCCAGCCCACTATGGCTACACCTTC. The chain employs TRBV9 and TRBJ1-2; 10 bases map to TRBD1. CDR1 and CDR2 from the germline V gene are SGDLS and YYNGEE. The length of the CDR3 is 16 residues. Trimming cost V 5 bases and J 3 bases; bases outside gene matches: 10.

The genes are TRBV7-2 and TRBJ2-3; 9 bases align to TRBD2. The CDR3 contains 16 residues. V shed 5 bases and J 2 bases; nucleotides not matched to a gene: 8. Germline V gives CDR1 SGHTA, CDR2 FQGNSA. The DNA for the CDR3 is TGTGCCAGCAGCCTTTTGCTAGCGGGGATCACAGATACGCAGTATTTT. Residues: CASSLLLAGITDTQYF.

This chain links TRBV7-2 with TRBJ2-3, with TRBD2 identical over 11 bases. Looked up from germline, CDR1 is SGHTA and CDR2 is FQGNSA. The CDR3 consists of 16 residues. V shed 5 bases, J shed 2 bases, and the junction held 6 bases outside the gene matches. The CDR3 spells CASSPLAGAITDTQYF. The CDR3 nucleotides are TGTGCCAGCAGCCCACTAGCGGGAGCGATCACAGATACGCAGTATTTT.

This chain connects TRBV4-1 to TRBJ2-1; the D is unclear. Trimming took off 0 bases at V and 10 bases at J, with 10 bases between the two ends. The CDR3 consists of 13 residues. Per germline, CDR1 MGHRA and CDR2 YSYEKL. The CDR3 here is CASSQDPVGEQFF. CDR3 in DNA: TGCGCCAGCAGCCAAGACCCCGTCGGGGAGCAGTTCTTC.

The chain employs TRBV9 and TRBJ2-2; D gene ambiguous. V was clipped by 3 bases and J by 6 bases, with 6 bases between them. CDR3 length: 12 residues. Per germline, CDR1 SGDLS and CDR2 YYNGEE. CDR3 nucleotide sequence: TGTGCCAGCAGCGGGACGGCCGGGGAGCTGTTTTTT. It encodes CASSGTAGELFF.

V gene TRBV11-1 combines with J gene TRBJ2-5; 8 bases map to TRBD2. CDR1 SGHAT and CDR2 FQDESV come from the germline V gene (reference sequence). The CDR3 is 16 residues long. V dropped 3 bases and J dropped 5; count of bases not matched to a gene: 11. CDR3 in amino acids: CASSFSTSGALETQYF. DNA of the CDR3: TGTGCCAGCAGCTTCAGCACTAGCGGAGCCCTGGAGACCCAGTACTTC.

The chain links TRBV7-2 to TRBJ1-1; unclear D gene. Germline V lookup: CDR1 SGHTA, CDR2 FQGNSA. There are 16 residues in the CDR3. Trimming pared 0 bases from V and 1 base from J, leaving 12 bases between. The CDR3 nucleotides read TGTGCCAGCAGCTTAGCCCCCGAGGGATGGAACACTGAAGCTTTCTTT. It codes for CASSLAPEGWNTEAFF.

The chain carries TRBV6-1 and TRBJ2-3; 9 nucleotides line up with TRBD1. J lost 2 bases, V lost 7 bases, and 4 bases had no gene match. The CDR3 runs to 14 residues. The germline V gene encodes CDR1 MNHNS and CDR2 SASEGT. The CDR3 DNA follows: TGTGCCAGCACGGACAGGGGATACACAGATACGCAGTATTTT. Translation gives CASTDRGYTDTQYF.

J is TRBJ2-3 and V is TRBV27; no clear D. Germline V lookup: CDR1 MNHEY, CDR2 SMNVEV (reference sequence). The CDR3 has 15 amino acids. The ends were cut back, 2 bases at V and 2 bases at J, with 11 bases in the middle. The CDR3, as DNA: TGTGCCAGCAGTTTAGTGGCTAGTCCCACAGATACGCAGTATTTT. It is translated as CASSLVASPTDTQYF.

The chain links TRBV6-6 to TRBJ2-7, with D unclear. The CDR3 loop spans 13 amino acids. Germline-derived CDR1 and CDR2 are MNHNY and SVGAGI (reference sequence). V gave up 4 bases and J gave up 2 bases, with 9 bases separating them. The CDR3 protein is CASSLPQTYEQYF. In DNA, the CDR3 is TGTGCCAGCAGTTTACCCCAGACCTACGAGCAGTACTTC.

The CDR3 loop is CASSYSGEGEQYF. For the CDR3, the DNA is TGTGCCAGCAGTTACTCGGGGGAGGGCGAGCAGTACTTC. This rearrangement joins TRBV6-6 to TRBJ2-7; 7 bases are a match to TRBD2. V shed 0 bases, J shed 6 bases, and the junction held 2 bases outside the gene matches. The CDR3 loop spans 13 amino acids. Germline V CDR1 and CDR2: MNHNY, SVGAGI (reference sequence).

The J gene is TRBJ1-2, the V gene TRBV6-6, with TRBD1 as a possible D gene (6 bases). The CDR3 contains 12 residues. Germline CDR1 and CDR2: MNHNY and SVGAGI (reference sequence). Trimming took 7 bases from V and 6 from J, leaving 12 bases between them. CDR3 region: CASNTRTDGYTF. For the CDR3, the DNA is TGTGCCAGCAATACCAGGACAGATGGCTACACCTTC.

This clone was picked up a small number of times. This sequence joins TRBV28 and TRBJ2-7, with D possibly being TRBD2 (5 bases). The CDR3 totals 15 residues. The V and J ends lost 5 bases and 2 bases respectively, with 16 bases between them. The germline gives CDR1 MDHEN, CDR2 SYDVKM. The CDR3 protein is CASSPALATAYEQYF. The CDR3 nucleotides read TGTGCCAGCAGTCCCGCTTTAGCGACCGCCTACGAGCAGTACTTC.

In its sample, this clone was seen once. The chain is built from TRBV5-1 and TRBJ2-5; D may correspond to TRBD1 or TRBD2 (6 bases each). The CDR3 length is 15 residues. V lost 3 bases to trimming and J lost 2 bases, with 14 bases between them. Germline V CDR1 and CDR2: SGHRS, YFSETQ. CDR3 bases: TGCGCCAGCAGCTGGGGGGACACCTCTCAAGAGACCCAGTACTTC. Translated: CASSWGDTSQETQYF. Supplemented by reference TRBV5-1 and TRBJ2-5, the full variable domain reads KAGVTQTPRYLIKTRGQQVTLSCSPISGHRSVSWYQQTPGQGLQFLFEYFSETQRNKGNFPGRFSGRQFSNSRSEMNVSTLELGDSALYLCASSWGDTSQETQYFGPGTRLLVL.

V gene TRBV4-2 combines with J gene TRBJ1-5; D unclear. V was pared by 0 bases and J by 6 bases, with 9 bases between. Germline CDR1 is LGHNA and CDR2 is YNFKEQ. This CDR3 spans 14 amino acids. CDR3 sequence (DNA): TGTGCCAGCAGCCAAGATAAATTGGGTCAGCCCCAGCATTTT. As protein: CASSQDKLGQPQHF.

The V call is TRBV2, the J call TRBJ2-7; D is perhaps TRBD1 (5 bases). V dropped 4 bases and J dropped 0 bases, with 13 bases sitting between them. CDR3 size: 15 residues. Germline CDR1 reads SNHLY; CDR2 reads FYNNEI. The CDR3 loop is CASSGPGRVSYEQYF. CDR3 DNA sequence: TGTGCCAGCAGTGGCCCCGGCAGGGTCTCCTACGAGCAGTACTTC.

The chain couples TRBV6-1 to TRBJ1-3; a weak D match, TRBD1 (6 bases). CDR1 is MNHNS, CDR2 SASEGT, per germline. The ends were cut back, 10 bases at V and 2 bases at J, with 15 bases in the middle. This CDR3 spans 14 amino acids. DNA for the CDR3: TGTGCCATCGTCGATCGGGGGCCTGGAAACACCATATATTTT. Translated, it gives CAIVDRGPGNTIYF.

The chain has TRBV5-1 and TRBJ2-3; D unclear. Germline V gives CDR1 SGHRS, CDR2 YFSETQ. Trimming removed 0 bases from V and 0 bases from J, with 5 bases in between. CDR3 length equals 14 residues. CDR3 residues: CASSLASSTDTQYF. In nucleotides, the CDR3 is TGCGCCAGCAGCTTGGCGAGCAGCACAGATACGCAGTATTTT. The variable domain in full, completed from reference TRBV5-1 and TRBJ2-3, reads KAGVTQTPRYLIKTRGQQVTLSCSPISGHRSVSWYQQTPGQGLQFLFEYFSETQRNKGNFPGRFSGRQFSNSRSEMNVSTLELGDSALYLCASSLASSTDTQYFGPGTRLTVL.

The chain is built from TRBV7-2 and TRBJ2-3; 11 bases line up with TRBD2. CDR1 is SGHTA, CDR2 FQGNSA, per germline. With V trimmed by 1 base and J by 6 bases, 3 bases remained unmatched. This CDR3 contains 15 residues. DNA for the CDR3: TGTGCCAGCAGCTTAGATAGCGGGGGGGCGGATACGCAGTATTTT. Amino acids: CASSLDSGGADTQYF.

CDR3 sequence: CASSPGPRAYEQYF. The CDR3 nucleotides read TGTGCCAGCAGCCCAGGCCCCCGGGCCTACGAGCAGTACTTC. The rearrangement uses TRBV5-4 and TRBJ2-7; D unresolved. There are 14 residues in the CDR3. CDR1 and CDR2 (germline): SGHNT, YYREEE (reference sequence). V shed 4 bases and J shed 2 bases, with 13 bases lying between them. The full variable domain, completed using reference TRBV5-4 and TRBJ2-7, is ETGVTQSPTHLIKTRGQQVTLRCSSQSGHNTVSWYQQALGQGPQFIFQYYREEENGRGNFPPRFSGLQFPNYSSELNVNALELDDSALYLCASSPGPRAYEQYFGPGTRLTVT.